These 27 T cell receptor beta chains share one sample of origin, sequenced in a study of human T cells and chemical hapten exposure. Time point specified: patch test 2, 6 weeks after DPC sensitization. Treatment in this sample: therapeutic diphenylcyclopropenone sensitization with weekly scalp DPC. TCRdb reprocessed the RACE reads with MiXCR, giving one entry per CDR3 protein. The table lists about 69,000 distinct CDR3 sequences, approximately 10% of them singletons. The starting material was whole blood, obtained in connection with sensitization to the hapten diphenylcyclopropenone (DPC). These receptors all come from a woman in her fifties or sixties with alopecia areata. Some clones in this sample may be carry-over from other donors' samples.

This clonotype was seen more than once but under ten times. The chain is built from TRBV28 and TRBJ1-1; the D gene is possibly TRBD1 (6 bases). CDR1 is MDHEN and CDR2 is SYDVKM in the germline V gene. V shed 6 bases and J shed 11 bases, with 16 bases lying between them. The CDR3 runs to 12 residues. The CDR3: CASSLQQGYAFF. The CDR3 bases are TGTGCCAGCAGCCTCCAACAGGGATATGCTTTCTTT. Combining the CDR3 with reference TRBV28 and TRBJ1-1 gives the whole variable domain DVKVTQSSRYLVKRTGEKVFLECVQDMDHENMFWYRQDPGLGLRLIYFSYDVKMKEKGDIPEGYSVSREKKERFSLILESASTNQTSMYLCASSLQQGYAFFGQGTRLTVV.

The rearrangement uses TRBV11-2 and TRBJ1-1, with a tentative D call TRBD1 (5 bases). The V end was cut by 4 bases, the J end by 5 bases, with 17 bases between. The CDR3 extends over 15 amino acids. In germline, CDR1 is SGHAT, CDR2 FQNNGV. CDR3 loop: CASSSASGGETEAFF. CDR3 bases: TGTGCCAGCAGCTCCGCCTCGGGAGGGGAGACTGAAGCTTTCTTT.

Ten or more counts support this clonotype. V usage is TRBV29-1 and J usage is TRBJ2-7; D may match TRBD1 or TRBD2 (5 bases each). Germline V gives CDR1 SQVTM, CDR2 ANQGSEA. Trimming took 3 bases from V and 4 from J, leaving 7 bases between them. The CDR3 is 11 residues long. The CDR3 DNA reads TGCAGCGTTGATGGGGGATACGAGCAGTACTTC. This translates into CSVDGGYEQYF.

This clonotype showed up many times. The CDR3 nucleotides are TGCGCCAGCAGCTTGGAAGGAGAGACCCAGTACTTC. It encodes CASSLEGETQYF. The chain couples TRBV5-1 to TRBJ2-5; D not certain. Trimming stripped 0 bases from V and 4 bases from J, with 4 bases between. The CDR3 has 12 residues. The germline gives CDR1 SGHRS, CDR2 YFSETQ.

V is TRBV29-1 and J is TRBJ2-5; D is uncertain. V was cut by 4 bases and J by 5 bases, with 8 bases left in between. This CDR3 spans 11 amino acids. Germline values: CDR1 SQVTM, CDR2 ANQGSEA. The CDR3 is CSVGFSETQYF. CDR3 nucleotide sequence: TGCAGCGTTGGTTTTTCGGAGACCCAGTACTTC.

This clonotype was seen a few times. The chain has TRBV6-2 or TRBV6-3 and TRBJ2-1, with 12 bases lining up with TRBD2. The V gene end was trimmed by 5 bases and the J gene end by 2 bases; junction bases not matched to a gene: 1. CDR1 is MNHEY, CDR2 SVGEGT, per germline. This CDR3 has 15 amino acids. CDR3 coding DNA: TGTGCCAGCAGTCTAGCGGGAGGGCCCTACAATGAGCAGTTCTTC. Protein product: CASSLAGGPYNEQFF.

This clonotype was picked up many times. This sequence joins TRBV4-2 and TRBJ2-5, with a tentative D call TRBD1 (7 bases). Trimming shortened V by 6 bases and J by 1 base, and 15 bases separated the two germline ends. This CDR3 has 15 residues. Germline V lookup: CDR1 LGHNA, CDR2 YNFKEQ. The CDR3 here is CASSRQGGGQETQYF. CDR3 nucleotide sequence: TGTGCCAGCAGTCGGCAGGGGGGCGGCCAAGAGACCCAGTACTTC.

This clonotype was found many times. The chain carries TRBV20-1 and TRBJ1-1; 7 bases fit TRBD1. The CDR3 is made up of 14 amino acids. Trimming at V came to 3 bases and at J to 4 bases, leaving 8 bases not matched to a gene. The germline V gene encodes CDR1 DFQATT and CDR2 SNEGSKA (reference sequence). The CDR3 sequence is CSASGPGGTTEAFF. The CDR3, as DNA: TGCAGTGCTAGTGGCCCAGGGGGTACCACTGAAGCTTTCTTT.

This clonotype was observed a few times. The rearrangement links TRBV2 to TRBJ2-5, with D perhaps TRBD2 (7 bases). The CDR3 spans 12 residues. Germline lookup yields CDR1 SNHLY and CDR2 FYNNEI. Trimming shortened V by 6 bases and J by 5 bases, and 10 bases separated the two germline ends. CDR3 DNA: TGTGCCAGCAGCGGGGGGCTGGAGACCCAGTACTTC. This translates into CASSGGLETQYF. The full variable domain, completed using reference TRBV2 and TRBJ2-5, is EPEVTQTPSHQVTQMGQEVILRCVPISNHLYFYWYRQILGQKVEFLVSFYNNEISEKSEIFDDQFSVERPDGSNFTLKIRSTKLEDSAMYFCASSGGLETQYFGPGTRLLVL.

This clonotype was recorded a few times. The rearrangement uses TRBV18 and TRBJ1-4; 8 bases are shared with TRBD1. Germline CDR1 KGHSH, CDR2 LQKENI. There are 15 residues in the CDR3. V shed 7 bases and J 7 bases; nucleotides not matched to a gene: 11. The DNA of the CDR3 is TGTGCCAGCTGCGACCGGTGGCAGGGGGCTGAAAAACTGTTTTTT. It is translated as CASCDRWQGAEKLFF.

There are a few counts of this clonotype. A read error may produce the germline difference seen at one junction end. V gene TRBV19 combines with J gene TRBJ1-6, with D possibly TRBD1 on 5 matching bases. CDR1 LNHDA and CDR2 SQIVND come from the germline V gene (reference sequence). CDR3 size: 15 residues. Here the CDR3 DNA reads TGTGCCAGTAGGATAGGGACGGCCAGGGATTCACCCCTCCACTTT. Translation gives CASRIGTARDSPLHF. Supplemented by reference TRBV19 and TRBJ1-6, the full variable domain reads DGGITQSPKYLFRKEGQNVTLSCEQNLNHDAMYWYRQDPGQGLRLIYYSQIVNDFQKGDIAEGYSVSREKKESFPLTVTSAQKNPTAFYLCASRIGTARDSPLHFGNGTRLTVT.

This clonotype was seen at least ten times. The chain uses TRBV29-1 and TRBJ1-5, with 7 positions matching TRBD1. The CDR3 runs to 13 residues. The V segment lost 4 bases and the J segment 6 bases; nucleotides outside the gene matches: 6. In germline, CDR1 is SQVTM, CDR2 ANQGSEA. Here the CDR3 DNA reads TGCAGCGTTGGAGGGGGCGTCGGTCAGCCCCAGCATTTT. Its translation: CSVGGGVGQPQHF.

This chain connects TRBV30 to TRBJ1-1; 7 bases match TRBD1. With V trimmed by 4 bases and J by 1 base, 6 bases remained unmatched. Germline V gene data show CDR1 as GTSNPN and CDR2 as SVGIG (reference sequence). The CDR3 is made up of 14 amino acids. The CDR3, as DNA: TGTGCCTGGATTGCCGGACAGGCGAACACTGAAGCTTTCTTT. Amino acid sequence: CAWIAGQANTEAFF.

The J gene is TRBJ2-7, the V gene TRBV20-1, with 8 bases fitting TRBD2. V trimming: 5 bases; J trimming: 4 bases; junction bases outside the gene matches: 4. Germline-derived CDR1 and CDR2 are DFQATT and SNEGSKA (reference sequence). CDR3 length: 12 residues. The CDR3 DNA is TGCAGTGCTGGGGGACTAGTATACGAGCAGTACTTC. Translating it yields CSAGGLVYEQYF.

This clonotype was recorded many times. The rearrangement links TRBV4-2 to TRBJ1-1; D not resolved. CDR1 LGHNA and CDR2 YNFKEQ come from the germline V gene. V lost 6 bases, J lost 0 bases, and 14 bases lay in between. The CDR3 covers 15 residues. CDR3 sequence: CASRRWIDLNTEAFF. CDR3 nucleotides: TGTGCCAGCAGGCGGTGGATTGACCTGAACACTGAAGCTTTCTTT.

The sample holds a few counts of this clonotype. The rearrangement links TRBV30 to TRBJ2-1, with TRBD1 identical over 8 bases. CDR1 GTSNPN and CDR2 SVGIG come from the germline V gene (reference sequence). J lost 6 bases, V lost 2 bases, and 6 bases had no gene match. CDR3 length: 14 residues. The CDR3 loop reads CAWSTGQGFNEQFF. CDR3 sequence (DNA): TGTGCCTGGAGTACCGGACAGGGTTTCAATGAGCAGTTCTTC.

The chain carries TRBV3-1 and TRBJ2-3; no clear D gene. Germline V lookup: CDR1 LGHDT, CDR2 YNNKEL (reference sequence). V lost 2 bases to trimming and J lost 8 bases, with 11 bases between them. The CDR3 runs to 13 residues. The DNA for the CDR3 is TGTGCCAGCAGCCAACCTAACGGAGTTACGCAGTATTTT. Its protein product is CASSQPNGVTQYF.

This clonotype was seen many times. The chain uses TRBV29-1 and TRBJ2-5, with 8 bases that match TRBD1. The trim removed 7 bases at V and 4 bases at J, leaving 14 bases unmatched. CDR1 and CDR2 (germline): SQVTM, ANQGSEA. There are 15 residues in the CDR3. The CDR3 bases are TGCAGCGCAGCTGAAGGACAGGGCCCTGGAGAGACCCAGTACTTC. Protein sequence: CSAAEGQGPGETQYF. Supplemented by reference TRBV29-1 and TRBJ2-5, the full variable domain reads SAVISQKPSRDICQRGTSLTIQCQVDSQVTMMFWYRQQPGQSLTLIATANQGSEATYESGFVIDKFPISRPNLTFSTLTVSNMSPEDSSIYLCSAAEGQGPGETQYFGPGTRLLVL.

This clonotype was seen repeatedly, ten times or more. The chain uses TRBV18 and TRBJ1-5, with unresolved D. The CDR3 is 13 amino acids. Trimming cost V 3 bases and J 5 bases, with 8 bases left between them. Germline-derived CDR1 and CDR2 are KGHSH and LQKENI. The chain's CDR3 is CASSPDLDQPQHF. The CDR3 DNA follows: TGTGCCAGCTCACCGGACCTTGATCAGCCCCAGCATTTT.

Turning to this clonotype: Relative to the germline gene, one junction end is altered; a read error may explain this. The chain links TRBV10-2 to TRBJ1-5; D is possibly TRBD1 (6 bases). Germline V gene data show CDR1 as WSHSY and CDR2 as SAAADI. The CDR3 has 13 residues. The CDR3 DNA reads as TGCGCCAGCAGTGCGGACAGCACTCAGCCCCAGCATTTT. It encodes CASSADSTQPQHF.

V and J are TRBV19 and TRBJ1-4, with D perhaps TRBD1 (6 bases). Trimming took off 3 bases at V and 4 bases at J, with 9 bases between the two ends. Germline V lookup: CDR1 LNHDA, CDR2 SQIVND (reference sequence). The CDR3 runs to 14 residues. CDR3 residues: CASSMRQDNEKLFF. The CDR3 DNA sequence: TGTGCCAGTAGTATGCGACAGGATAATGAAAAACTGTTTTTT.

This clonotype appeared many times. The CDR3 here is CASSPTDTSNTEAFF. Written as DNA, the CDR3 is TGTGCCAGCTCACCAACGGACACCTCGAACACTGAAGCTTTCTTT. The V gene is TRBV18, the J gene TRBJ1-1; D is possibly TRBD1 (5 bases). Germline lookup yields CDR1 KGHSH and CDR2 LQKENI. This CDR3 spans 15 amino acids. Trimming stripped 2 bases from V and 1 base from J, with 11 bases between.

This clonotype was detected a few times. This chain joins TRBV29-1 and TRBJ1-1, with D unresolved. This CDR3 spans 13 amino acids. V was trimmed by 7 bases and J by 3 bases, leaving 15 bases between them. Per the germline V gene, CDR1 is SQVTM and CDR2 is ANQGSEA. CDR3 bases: TGCAGCGCTTCCTCCGGCGGCGACACTGAAGCTTTCTTT. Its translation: CSASSGGDTEAFF.

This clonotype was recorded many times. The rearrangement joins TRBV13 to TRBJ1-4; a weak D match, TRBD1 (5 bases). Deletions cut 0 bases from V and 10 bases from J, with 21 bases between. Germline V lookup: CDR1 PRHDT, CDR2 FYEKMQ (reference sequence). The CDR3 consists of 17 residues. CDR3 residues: CASSLGDPGRRTRKLFF. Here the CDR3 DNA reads TGTGCCAGCAGCTTAGGGGACCCGGGACGGAGAACAAGAAAACTGTTTTTT.

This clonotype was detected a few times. As DNA, the CDR3 is TGTGCCAGCAGTAGGCTAGCGGGAGTCAATGAGCAGTTCTTC. As protein: CASSRLAGVNEQFF. The chain employs TRBV12-3 or TRBV12-4 and TRBJ2-1, with 10 bases identical to TRBD2. The CDR3 has 14 residues. V shed 5 bases, J shed 6 bases, and the junction held 4 bases outside the gene matches.

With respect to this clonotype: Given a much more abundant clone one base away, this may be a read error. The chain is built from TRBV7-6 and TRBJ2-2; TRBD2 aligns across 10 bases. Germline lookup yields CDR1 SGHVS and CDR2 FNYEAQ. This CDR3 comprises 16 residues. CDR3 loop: CASSSRTSGNTEELFF. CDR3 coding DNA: TGTGCCAGCAGCTCCAGGACTAGCGGCAACACCGAGGAGCTGTTTTTT.

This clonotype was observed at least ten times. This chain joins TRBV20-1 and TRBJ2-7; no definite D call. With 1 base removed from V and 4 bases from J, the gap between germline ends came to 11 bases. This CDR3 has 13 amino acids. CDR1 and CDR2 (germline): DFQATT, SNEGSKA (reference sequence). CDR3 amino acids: CSARGLHPYEQYF. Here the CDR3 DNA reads TGCAGTGCTAGAGGCCTACACCCTTACGAGCAGTACTTC.